The clone carrying this T cell receptor (beta chain) was counted a few times. This sample was included in a study of beta chain features in type 1 diabetes. The sequenced template was cDNA made from the entire isolated RNA. Some clones are missing from TCRdb's copy, which holds only in-frame ones; the method was immunoSEQ multiplex PCR. The table has under 450,000 clones, roughly 16% seen once. The receptor was derived from a woman aged 18 to 35 in good health. Sequenced material: naive CD4+ T cells from blood.

As DNA, the CDR3 is TGTGCCAGCAGCGTCGGGAGTCTGAGCACCGGGGAGCTGTTTTTT. This codes for CASSVGSLSTGELFF. This chain uses TRBV9 with TRBJ2-2; tentative D call: TRBD2 (6 bases). The germline CDR1 and CDR2 sequences are SGDLS and YYNGEE. The V end was cut by 2 bases, the J end by 4 bases, with 12 bases between. The CDR3 contains 15 residues.